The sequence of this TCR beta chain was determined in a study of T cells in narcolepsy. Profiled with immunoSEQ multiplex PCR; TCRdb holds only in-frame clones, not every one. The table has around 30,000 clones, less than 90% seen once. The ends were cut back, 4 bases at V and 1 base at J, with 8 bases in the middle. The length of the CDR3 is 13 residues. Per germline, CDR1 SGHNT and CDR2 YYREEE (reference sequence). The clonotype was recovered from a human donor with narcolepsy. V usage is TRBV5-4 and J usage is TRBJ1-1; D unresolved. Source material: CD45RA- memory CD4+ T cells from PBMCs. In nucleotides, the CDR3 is TGTGCCAGCAGCAAACAGAAGAACACTGAAGCTTTCTTT. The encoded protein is CASSKQKNTEAFF.